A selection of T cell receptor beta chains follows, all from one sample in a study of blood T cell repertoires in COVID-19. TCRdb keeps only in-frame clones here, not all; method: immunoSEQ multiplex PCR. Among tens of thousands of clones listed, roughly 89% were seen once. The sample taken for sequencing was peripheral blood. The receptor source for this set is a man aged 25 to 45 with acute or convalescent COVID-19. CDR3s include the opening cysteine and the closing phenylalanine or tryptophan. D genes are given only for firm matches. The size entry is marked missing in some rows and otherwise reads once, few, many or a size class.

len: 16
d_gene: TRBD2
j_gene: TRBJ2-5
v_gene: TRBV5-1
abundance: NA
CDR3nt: TGCGCCAGCAGCTTGGGAGGGACTAGCGGAGGGGAGACCCAGTACTTC
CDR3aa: CASSLGGTSGGETQYF

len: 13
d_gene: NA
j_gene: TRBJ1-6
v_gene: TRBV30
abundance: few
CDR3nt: TGTGCCTGTCACAGGGAAAGTTCTTCACCCCTCCACTTT
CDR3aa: CACHRESSSPLHF

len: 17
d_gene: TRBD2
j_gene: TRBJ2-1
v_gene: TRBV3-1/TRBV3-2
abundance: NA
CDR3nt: TGTGCCAGCAGCCAAGCCAAGGGACTAGCCAAGAATAATGAGCAGTTCTTC
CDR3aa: CASSQAKGLAKNNEQFF

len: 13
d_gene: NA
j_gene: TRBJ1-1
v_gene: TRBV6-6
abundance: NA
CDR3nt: TGTGCCAGCACCAAAATATCAGGGGCTGAAGCTTTCTTT
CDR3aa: CASTKISGAEAFF

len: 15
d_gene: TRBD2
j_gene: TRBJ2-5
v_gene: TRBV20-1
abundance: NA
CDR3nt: TGCAGTGCTAGTAGAGTGTGGGAGGGCCACGAGACCCAGTACTTC
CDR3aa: CSASRVWEGHETQYF

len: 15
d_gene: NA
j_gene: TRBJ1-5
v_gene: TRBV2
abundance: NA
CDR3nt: TGTGCCAGCAGCTGGGACAAACTAAGCAATCAGCCCCAGCATTTT
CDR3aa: CASSWDKLSNQPQHF

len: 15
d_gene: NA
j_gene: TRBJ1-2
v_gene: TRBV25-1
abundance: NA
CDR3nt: TGTGCCAGCAGTGATTATGCGGGCACTAGAAGTGGCTACACCTTC
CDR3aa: CASSDYAGTRSGYTF

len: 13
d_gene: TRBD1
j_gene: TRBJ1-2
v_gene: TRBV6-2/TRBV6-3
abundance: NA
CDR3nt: TGTGCCAGCAGTCAATCCGGGACAGGAGGCTACACCTTC
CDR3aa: CASSQSGTGGYTF

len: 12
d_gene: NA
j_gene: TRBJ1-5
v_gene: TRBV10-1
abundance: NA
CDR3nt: TGCGCCAGCAGTGATTCCGATCAGCCCCAGCATTTT
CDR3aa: CASSDSDQPQHF

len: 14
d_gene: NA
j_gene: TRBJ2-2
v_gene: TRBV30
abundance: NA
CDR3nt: TGTGCCTGGAGTCTTGGAGGGCGAACCGGGGAGCTGTTTTTT
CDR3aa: CAWSLGGRTGELFF

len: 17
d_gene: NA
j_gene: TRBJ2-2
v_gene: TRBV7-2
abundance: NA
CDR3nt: TGTGCCAGCAGCCAAAAGGCTAGCGGAGGGGGCACCGGGGAGCTGTTTTTT
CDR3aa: CASSQKASGGGTGELFF

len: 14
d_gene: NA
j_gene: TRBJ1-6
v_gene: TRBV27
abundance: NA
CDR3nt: TGTGCCAGCAGTTTAGGGCAGGGTAGTTCACCCCTCCACTTT
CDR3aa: CASSLGQGSSPLHF

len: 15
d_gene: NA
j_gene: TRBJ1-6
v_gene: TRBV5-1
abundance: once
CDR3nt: TGCGCCCGCAGCGCGGGGGGGGGATCGGTCTCACCCCTCCACTTT
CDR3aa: CARSAGGGSVSPLHF

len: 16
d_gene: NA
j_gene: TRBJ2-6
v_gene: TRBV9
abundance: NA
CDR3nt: TGTGCCAGCAGCGGCTACAGGGTATCTGGGGCCAACGTCCTGACTTTC
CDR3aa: CASSGYRVSGANVLTF

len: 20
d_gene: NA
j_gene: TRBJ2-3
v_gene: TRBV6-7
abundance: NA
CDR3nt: TGTGCCAGCAGTTACTTCCTTACCAGTCGACAGGAAGGTTACCCGGATACGCAGTATTTT
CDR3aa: CASSYFLTSRQEGYPDTQYF

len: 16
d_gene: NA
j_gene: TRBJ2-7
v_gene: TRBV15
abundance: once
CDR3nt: TGTGCCACCAGCAGTGTCAGGGTGGTGGGCTCCTACGAGCAGTACTTC
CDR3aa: CATSSVRVVGSYEQYF

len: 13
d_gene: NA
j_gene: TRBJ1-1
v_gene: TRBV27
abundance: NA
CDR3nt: TGTGCCAGCAGTTTAAATCGTAACACTGAAGCTTTCTTT
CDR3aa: CASSLNRNTEAFF

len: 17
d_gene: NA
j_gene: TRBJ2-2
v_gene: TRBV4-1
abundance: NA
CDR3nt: TGCGCCAGCAGCCAAGCATTCGGGAGTTTCGACACCGGGGAGCTGTTTTTT
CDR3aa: CASSQAFGSFDTGELFF

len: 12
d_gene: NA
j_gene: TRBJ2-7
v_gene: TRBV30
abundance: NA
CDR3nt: TGTGCCGGGGGGGCAGGGGGGTACGAGCAGTACTTC
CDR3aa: CAGGAGGYEQYF

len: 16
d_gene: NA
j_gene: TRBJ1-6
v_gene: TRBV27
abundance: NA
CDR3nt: TGTGCCAGCAGTTTGGAGGGGCCCGAATACAATTCACCCCTCCACTTT
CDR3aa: CASSLEGPEYNSPLHF

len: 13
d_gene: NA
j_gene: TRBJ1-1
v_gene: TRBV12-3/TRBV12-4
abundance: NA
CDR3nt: TGTGCCAGCAGTTTAGGGCAGAACACTGAAGCTTTCTTT
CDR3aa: CASSLGQNTEAFF

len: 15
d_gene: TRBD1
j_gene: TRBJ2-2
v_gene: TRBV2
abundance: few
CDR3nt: TGTGCCAGCAGTGTGGGACAGTCGAACACCGGGGAGCTGTTTTTT
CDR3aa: CASSVGQSNTGELFF

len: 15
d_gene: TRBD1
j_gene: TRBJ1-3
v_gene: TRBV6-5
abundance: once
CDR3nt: TGTGCCAGCAGAGCCGACAGGGGAGGTGGAAACACCATATATTTT
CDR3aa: CASRADRGGGNTIYF

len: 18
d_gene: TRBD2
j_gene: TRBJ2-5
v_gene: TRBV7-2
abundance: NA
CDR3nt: TGTGCCAGCAGCCTACACCTCGGGGGGGGAACCATCTCGGAGACCCAGTACTTC
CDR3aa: CASSLHLGGGTISETQYF

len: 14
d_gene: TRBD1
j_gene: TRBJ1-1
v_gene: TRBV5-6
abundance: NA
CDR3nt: TGTGCCAGCAGCTTTGGGACAGGGAGCACTGAAGCTTTCTTT
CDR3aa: CASSFGTGSTEAFF

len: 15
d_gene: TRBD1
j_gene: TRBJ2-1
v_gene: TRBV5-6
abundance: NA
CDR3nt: TGTGCCAGCAGCTTCCGGGACAGCCGAGGCAATGAGCAGTTCTTC
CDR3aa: CASSFRDSRGNEQFF

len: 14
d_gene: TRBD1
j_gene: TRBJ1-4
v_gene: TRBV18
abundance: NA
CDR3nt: TGTGCCAGCTCATCGACAGGGGGAAATGAAAAACTGTTTTTT
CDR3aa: CASSSTGGNEKLFF

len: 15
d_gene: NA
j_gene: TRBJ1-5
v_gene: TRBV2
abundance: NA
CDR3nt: TGTGCCAGCAGTCTCCCCGACAGGATCGACCAGCCCCAGCATTTT
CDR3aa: CASSLPDRIDQPQHF

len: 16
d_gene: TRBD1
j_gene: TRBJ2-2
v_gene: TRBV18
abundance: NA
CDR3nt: TGTGCCAGCTCACCACGAGGGGGCGCGAACACCGGGGAGCTGTTTTTT
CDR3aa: CASSPRGGANTGELFF

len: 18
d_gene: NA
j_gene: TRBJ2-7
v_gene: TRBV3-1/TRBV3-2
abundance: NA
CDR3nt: TGTGCCAGCAGCCAAGATGCCCCCTTTGGAGGGGTGCCCTACGAGCAGTACTTC
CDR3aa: CASSQDAPFGGVPYEQYF

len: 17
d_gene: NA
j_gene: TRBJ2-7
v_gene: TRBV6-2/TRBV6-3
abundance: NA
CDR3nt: TGTGCCAGCAGTTACGGGGCGTCAGGGGACGGCTCCTACGAGCAGTACTTC
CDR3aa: CASSYGASGDGSYEQYF

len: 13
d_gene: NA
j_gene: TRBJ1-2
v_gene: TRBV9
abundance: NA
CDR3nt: TGTGCCAGCAGCACGATGGGGGCGGGCGGCTACACCTTC
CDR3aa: CASSTMGAGGYTF

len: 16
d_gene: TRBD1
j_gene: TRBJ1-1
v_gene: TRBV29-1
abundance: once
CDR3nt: TGCAGCGTTGATACTGGGACAGGGGGTTTCGCCACTGAAGCTTTCTTT
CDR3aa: CSVDTGTGGFATEAFF

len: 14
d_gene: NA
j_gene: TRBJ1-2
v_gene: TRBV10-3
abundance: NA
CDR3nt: TGTGCCATAAGGCCCTCCCTAGGCAACTATGGCTACACCTTC
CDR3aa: CAIRPSLGNYGYTF

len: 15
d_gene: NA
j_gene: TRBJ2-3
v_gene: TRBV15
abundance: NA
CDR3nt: TGTGCCACCAGCCGTGACGGGGTTTTCACAGATACGCAGTATTTT
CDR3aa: CATSRDGVFTDTQYF

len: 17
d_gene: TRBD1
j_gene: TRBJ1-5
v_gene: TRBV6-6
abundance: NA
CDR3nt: TGTGCCAGCAGTCCCTCGACAGGGGGCGTGAGCAATCAGCCCCAGCATTTT
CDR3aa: CASSPSTGGVSNQPQHF

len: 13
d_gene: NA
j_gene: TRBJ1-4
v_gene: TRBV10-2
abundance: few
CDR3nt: TGCGCCAGCACTCGGGGAGACAATGAAAAACTGTTTTTT
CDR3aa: CASTRGDNEKLFF

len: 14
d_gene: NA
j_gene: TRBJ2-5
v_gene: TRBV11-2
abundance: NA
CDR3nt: TGTGCCAGCAGCTCCACAGGGATCCGAGAGACCCAGTACTTC
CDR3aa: CASSSTGIRETQYF

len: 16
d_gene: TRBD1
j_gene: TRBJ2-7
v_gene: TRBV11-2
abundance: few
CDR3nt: TGTGCCAGCAGCTTAAGAAAGGGACAGCCCTCCTACGAGCAGTACTTC
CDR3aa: CASSLRKGQPSYEQYF

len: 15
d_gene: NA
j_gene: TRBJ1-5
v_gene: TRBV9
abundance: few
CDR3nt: TGTGCCAGCAGCGCTTCCACTTCGGGACTTCAGCCCCAGCATTTT
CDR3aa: CASSASTSGLQPQHF

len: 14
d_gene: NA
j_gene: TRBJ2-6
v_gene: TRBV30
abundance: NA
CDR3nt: TGTGCCACCGACAGGCGCTCTGGGGCCAACGTCCTGACTTTC
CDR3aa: CATDRRSGANVLTF

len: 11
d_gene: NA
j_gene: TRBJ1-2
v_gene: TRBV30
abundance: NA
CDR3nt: TGTGCCTGGAGCAACTTCTATGGCTACACCTTC
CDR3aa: CAWSNFYGYTF

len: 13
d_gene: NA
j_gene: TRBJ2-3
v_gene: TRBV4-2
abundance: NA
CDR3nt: TGTGCCAGCAGCCAATCTCCTGCGGATACGCAGTATTTT
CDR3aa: CASSQSPADTQYF

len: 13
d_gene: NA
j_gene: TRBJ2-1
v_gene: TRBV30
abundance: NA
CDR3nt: TGTGCCTGGCGGGACAACCCCTACAATGAGCAGTTCTTC
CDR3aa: CAWRDNPYNEQFF

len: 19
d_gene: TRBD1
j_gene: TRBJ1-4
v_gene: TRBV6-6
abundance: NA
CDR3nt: TGTGCCAGCAGTCGAACCAGAGGGACAGGGGCTAGGACTAATGAAAAACTGTTTTTT
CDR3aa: CASSRTRGTGARTNEKLFF

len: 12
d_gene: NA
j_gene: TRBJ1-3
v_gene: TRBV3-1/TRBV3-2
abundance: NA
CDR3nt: TGTGCCAGCAGCCAAGGCCCCGGGACCATATATTTT
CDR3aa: CASSQGPGTIYF

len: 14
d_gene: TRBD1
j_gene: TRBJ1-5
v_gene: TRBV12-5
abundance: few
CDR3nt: TGTGCTAGTGCCAGGGGGCTCCCTGATCAGCCCCAGCATTTT
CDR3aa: CASARGLPDQPQHF

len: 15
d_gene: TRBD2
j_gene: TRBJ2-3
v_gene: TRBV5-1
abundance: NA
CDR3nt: TGCGCCAGCAGCGCGGGGGGGCCGGGCACAGATACGCAGTATTTT
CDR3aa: CASSAGGPGTDTQYF

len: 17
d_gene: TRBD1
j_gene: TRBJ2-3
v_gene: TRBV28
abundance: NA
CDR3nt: TGTGCCAGCAGTTTATCACTCACAGGGGCTAGCACAGATACGCAGTATTTT
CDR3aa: CASSLSLTGASTDTQYF

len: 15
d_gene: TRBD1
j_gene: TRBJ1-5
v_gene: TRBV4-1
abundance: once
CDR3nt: TGCGCCAGCAGCCGAGGGACAGGGGAAAGGCAGCCCCAGCATTTT
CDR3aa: CASSRGTGERQPQHF

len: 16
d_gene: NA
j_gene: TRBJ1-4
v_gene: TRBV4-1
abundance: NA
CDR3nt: TGCGCCAGCAGCCAAGATCGGCCGGGAACTAATGAAAAACTGTTTTTT
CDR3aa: CASSQDRPGTNEKLFF

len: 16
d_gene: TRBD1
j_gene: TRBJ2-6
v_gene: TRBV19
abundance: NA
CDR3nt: TGTGCCAGTACCGGGACAGGGCGCTCTGGGGCCAACGTCCTGACTTTC
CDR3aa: CASTGTGRSGANVLTF